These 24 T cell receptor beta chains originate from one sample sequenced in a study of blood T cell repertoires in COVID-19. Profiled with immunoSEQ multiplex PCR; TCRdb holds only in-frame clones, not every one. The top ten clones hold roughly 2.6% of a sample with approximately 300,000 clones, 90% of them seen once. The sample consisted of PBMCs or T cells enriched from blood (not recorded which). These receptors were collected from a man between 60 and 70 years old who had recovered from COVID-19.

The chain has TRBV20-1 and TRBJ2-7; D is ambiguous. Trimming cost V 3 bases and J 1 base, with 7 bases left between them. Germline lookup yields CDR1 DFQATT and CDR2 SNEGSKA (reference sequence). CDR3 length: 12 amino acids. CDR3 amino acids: CSASPRSYEQYF. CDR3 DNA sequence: TGCAGTGCTAGTCCCAGATCCTACGAGCAGTACTTC.

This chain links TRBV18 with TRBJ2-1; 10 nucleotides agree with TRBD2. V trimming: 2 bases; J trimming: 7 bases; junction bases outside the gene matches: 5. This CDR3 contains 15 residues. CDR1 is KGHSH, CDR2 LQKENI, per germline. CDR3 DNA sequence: TGTGCCAGCTCACCAAGCGGGAGGGCCGTAAATGAGCAGTTCTTC. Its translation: CASSPSGRAVNEQFF. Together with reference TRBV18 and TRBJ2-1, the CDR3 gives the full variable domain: NAGVMQNPRHLVRRRGQEARLRCSPMKGHSHVYWYRQLPEEGLKFMVYLQKENIIDESGMPKERFSAEFPKEGPSILRIQQVVRGDSAAYFCASSPSGRAVNEQFFGPGTRLTVL.

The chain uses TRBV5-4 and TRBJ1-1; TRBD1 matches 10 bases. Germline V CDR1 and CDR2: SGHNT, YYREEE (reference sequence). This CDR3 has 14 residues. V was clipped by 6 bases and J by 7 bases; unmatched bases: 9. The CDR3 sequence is CASTWTGGINEAFF. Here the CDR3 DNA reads TGTGCCAGCACCTGGACAGGGGGGATAAATGAAGCTTTCTTT.

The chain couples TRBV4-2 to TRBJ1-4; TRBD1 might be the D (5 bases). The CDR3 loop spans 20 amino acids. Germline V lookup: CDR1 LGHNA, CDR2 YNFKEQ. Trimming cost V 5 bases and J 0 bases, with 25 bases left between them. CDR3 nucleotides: TGTGCCAGCAGCTTACGGGTACGGGGGAAAGGTGGTGCAACTAATGAAAAACTGTTTTTT. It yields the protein CASSLRVRGKGGATNEKLFF.

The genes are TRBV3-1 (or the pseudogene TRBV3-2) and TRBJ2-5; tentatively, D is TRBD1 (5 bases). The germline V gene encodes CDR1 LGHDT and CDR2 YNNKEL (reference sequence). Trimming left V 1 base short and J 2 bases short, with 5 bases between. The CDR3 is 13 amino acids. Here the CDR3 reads CASSQGQQETQYF. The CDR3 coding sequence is TGTGCCAGCAGCCAAGGACAGCAAGAGACCCAGTACTTC.

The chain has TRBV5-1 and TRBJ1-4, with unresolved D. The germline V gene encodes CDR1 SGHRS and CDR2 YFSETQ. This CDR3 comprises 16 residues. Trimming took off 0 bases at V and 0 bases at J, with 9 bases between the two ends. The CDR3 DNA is TGCGCCAGCAGCTTGGACAGCCCTGCAACTAATGAAAAACTGTTTTTT. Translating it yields CASSLDSPATNEKLFF.

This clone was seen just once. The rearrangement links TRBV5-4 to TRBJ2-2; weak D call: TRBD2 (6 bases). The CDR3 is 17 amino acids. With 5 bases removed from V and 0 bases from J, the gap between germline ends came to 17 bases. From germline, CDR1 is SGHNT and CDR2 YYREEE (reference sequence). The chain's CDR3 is CASRRGLSGSNTGELFF. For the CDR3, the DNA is TGTGCCAGCAGGCGAGGACTATCGGGCTCGAACACCGGGGAGCTGTTTTTT.

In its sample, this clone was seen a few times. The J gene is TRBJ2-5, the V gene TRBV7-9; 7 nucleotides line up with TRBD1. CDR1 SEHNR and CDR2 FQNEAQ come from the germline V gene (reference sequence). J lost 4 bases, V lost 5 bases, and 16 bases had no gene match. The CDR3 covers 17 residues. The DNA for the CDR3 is TGTGCCAGCAGCCCCCGGGCAGGGGGTGGTTTGGGAGAGACCCAGTACTTC. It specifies CASSPRAGGGLGETQYF.

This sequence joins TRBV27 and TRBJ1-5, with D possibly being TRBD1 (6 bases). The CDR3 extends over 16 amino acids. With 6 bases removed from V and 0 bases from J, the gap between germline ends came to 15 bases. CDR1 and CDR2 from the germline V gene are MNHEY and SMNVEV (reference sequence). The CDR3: CASRETQGYSNQPQHF. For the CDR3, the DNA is TGTGCCAGCAGGGAAACCCAGGGGTATAGCAATCAGCCCCAGCATTTT.

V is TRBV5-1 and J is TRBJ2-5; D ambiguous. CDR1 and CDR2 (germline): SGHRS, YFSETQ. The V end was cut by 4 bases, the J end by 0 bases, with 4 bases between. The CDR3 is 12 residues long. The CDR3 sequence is CASSGYQETQYF. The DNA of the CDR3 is TGCGCCAGCAGCGGCTACCAAGAGACCCAGTACTTC.

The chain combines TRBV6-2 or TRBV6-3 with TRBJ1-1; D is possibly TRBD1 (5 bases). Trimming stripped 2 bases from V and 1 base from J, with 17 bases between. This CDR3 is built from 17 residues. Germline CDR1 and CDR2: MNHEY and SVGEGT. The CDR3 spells CASSYRYGGFSNTEAFF. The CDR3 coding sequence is TGTGCCAGCAGTTACCGCTACGGGGGGTTTTCGAACACTGAAGCTTTCTTT.

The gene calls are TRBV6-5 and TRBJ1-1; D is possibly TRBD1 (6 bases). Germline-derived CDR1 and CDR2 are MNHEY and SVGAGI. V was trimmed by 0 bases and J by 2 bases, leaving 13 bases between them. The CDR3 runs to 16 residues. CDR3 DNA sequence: TGTGCCAGCAGTTACTCGGGACAACGTTTAAACACTGAAGCTTTCTTT. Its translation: CASSYSGQRLNTEAFF.

CDR3 protein: CASSGIAGVQETQYF. CDR3 DNA: TGCGCCAGCAGCGGAATAGCGGGGGTCCAAGAGACCCAGTACTTC. The chain recombines TRBV5-1 with TRBJ2-5; 9 bases match TRBD2. Unmatched junction bases numbered 5, after V lost 4 bases and J lost 1 base. Germline lookup yields CDR1 SGHRS and CDR2 YFSETQ. This CDR3 spans 15 amino acids.

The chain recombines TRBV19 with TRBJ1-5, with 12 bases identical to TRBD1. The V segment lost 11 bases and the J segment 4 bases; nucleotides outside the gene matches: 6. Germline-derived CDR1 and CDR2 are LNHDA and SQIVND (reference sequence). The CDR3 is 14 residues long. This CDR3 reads CAGGDRGLNQPQHF. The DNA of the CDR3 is TGTGCCGGAGGGGACAGGGGGCTGAATCAGCCCCAGCATTTT. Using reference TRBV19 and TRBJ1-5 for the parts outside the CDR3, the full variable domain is DGGITQSPKYLFRKEGQNVTLSCEQNLNHDAMYWYRQDPGQGLRLIYYSQIVNDFQKGDIAEGYSVSREKKESFPLTVTSAQKNPTAFYLCAGGDRGLNQPQHFGDGTRLSIL.

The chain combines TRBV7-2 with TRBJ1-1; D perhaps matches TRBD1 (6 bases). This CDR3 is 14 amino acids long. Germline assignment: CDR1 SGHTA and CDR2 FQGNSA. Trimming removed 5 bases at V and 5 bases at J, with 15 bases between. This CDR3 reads CASSGGQSETEAFF. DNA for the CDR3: TGTGCCAGCAGCGGGGGCCAGTCGGAAACTGAAGCTTTCTTT.

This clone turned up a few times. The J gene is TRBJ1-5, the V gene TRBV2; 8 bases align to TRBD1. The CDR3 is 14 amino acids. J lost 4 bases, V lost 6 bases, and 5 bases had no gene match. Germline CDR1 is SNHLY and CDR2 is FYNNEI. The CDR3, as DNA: TGTGCCAGCAGCGATGACAGGGGAAATCAGCCCCAGCATTTT. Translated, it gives CASSDDRGNQPQHF.

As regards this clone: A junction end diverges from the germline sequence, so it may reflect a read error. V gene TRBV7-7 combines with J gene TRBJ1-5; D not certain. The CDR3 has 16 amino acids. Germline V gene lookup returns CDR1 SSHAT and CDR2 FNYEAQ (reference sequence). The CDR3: CASSRAGENSNQPQHF. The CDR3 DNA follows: TGTGCTAGCAGCCGGGCGGGTGAAAATAGCAATCAGCCCCAGCATTTT.

Here the CDR3 DNA reads TGTGCCAGCAGGGGGGCCGGGGCCGGTAATGAAAAACTGTTTTTT. Its protein is CASRGAGAGNEKLFF. The V call is TRBV7-8, the J call TRBJ1-4, with D tentatively TRBD1 (6 bases). From germline, CDR1 is SGHVS and CDR2 FQNEAQ. Trimming pared 6 bases from V and 4 bases from J, leaving 15 bases between. CDR3 length equals 15 residues.

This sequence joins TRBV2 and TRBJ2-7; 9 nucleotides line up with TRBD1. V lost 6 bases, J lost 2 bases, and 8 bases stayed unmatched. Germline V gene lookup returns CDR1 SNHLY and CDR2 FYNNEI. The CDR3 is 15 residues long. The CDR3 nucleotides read TGTGCCAGCAGCGGAGCCGGGACAGGGACCTACGAGCAGTACTTC. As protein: CASSGAGTGTYEQYF.

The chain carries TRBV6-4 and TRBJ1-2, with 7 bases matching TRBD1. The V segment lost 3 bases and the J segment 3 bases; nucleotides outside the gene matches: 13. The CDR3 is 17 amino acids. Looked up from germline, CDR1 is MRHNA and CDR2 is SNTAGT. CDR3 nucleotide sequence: TGTGCCAGCAGTGAGGAGGGCGGGACAGAGATCGACTATGGCTACACCTTC. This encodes CASSEEGGTEIDYGYTF.

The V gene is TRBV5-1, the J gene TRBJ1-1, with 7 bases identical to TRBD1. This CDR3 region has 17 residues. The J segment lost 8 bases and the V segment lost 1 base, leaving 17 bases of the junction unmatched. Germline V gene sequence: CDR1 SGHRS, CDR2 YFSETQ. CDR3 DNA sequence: TGCGCCAGCAGCTTGCTGGTTTTCGACAGGGCCCCCGCCGAAGCTTTCTTT. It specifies CASSLLVFDRAPAEAFF.

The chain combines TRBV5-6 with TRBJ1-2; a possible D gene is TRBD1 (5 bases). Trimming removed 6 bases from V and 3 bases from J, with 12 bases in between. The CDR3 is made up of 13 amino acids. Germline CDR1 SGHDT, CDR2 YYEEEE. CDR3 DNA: TGTGCCAGCACCCGGCTAGGGGACTATGGCTACACCTTC. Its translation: CASTRLGDYGYTF.

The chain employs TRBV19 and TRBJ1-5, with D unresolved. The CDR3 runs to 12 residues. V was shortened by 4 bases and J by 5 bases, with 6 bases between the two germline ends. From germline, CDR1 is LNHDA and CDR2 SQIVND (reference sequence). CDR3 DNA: TGTGCCAGTAGTACCGGGGATCAGCCCCAGCATTTT. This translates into CASSTGDQPQHF.

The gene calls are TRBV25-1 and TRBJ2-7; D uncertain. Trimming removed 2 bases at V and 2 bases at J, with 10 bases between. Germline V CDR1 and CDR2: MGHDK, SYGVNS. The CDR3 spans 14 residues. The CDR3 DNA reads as TGTGCCAGCAGTGAAGACACGACCCCCTACGAGCAGTACTTC. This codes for CASSEDTTPYEQYF.